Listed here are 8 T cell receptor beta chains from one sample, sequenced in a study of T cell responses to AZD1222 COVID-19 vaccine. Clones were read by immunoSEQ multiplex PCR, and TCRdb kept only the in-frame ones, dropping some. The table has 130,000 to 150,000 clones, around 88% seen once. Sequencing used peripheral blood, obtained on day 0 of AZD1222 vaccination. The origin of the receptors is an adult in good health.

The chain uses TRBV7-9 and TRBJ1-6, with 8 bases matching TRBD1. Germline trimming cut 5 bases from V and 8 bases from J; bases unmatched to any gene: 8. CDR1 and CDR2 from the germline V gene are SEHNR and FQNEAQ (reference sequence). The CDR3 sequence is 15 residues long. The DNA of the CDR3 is TGTGCCAGCAGCCCCGCCGGACAGGGTTATTCACCCCTCCACTTT. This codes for CASSPAGQGYSPLHF. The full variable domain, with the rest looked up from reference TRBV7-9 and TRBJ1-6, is DTGVSQNPRHKITKRGQNVTFRCDPISEHNRLYWYRQTLGQGPEFLTYFQNEAQLEKSRLLSDRFSAERPKGSFSTLEIQRTEQGDSAMYLCASSPAGQGYSPLHFGNGTRLTVT.

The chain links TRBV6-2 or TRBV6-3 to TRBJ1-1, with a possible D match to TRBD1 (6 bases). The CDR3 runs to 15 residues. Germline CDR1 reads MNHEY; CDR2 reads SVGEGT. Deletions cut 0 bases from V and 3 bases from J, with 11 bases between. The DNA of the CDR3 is TGTGCCAGCAGTTACTCGGGGGGCCTGGACACTGAAGCTTTCTTT. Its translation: CASSYSGGLDTEAFF.

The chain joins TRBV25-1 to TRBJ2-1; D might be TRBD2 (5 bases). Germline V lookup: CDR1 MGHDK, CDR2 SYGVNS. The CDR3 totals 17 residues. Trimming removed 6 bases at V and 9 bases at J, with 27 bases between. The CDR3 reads CASSPTLKRISRGEQFF. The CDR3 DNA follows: TGTGCCAGCAGCCCTACCTTGAAGAGGATTTCTCGGGGTGAGCAGTTCTTC.

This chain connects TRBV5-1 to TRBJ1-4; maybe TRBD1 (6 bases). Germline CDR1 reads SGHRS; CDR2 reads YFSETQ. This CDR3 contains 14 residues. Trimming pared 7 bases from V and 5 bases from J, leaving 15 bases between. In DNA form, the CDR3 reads TGCGCCAGCGGGGACACGACTGCGAATGAAAAACTGTTTTTT. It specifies CASGDTTANEKLFF.

CDR3 bases: TGTGCCAGCAGTTACGCGGGGGGTCCCGAGACCCAGTACTTC. This gives the protein CASSYAGGPETQYF. The chain has TRBV6-5 and TRBJ2-5, with 8 bases that match TRBD2. V lost 2 bases to trimming and J lost 5 bases; unmatched junction nucleotides: 4. The CDR3 has 14 residues. Germline lookup yields CDR1 MNHEY and CDR2 SVGAGI.

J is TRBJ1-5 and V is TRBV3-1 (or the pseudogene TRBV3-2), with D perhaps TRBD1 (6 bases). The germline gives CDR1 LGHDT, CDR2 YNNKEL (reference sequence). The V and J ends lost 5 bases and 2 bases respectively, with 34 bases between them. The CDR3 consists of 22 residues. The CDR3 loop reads CASSSTLLPGEVYRFGNQPQHF. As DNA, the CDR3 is TGTGCCAGCAGCTCCACCCTCTTGCCAGGGGAAGTTTATCGATTTGGCAATCAGCCCCAGCATTTT.

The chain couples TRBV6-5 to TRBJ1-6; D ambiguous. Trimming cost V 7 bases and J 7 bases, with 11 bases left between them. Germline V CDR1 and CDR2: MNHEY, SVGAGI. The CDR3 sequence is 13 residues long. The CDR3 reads CASIVTQNSPLHF. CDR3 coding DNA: TGTGCCAGCATCGTTACTCAAAATTCACCCCTCCACTTT.

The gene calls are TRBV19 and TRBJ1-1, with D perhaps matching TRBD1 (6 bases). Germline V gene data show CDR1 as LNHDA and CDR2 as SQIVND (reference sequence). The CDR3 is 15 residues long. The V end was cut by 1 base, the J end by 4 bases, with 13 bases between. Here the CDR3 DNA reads TGTGCCAGTAGTATAGGGTCAGGGGTTGGCACTGAAGCTTTCTTT. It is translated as CASSIGSGVGTEAFF.